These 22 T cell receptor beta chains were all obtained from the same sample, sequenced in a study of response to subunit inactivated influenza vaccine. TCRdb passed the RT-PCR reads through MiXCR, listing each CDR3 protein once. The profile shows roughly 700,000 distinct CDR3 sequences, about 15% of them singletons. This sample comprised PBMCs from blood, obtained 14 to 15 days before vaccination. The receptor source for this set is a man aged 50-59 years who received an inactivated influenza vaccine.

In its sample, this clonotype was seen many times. CDR3 region: CASSPGRYEQYF. DNA of the CDR3: TGTGCCAGCAGTCCAGGGCGGTACGAGCAGTACTTC. The V and J genes are TRBV28 and TRBJ2-7; maybe TRBD1 (5 bases). This CDR3 has 12 residues. In germline, CDR1 is MDHEN, CDR2 SYDVKM. Trimming shortened V by 5 bases and J by 4 bases, and 9 bases separated the two germline ends.

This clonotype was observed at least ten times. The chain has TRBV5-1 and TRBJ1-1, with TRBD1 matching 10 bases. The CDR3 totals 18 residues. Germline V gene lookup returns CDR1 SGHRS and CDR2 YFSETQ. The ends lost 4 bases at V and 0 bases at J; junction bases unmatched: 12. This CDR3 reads CASSATPGQGKMNTEAFF. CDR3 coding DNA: TGCGCCAGCAGCGCCACACCGGGACAGGGGAAAATGAACACTGAAGCTTTCTTT.

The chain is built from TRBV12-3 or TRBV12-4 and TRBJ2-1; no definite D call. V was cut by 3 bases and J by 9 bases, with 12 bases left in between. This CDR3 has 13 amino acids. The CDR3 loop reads CASSFHATAEQFF. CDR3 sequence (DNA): TGTGCCAGCAGTTTCCATGCCACCGCTGAGCAGTTCTTC.

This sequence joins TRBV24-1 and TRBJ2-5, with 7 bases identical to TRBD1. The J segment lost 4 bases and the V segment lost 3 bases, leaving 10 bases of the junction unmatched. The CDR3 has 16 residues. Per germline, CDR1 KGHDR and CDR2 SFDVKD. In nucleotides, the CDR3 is TGTGCCACCAGTGATAACCGGGACAGAGAATTAGAGACCCAGTACTTC. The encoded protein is CATSDNRDRELETQYF.

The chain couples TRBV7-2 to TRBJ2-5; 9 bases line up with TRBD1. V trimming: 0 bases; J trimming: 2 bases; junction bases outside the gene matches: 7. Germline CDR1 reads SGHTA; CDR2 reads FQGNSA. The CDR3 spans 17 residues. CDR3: CASSLAPGQGPQETQYF. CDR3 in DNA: TGTGCCAGCAGCTTAGCCCCGGGACAGGGACCTCAAGAGACCCAGTACTTC. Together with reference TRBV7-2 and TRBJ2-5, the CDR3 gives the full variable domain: GAGVSQSPSNKVTEKGKDVELRCDPISGHTALYWYRQSLGQGLEFLIYFQGNSAPDKSGLPSDRFSAERTGGSVSTLTIQRTQQEDSAVYLCASSLAPGQGPQETQYFGPGTRLLVL.

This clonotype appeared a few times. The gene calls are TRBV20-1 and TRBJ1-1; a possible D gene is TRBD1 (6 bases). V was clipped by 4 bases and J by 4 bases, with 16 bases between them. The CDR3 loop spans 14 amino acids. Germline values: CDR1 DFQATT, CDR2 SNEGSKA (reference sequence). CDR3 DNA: TGCAGTGCTAAAAGGGGGGGCGGGGCCACTGAAGCTTTCTTT. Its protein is CSAKRGGGATEAFF.

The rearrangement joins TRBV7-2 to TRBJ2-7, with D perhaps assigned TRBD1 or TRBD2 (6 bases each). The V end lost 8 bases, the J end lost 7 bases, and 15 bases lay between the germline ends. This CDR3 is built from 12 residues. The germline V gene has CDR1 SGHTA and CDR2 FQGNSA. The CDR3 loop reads CASRGGGLEQYF. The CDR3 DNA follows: TGTGCCAGCCGAGGGGGAGGCCTAGAGCAGTACTTC.

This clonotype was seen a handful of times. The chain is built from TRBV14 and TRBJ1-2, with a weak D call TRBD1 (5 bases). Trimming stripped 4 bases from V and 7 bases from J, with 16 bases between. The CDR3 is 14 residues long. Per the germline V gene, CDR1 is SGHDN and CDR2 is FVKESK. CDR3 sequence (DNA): TGTGCCAGCAGCCGCAGGTCAGGGTTTTTTGGCTACACCTTC. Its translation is CASSRRSGFFGYTF.

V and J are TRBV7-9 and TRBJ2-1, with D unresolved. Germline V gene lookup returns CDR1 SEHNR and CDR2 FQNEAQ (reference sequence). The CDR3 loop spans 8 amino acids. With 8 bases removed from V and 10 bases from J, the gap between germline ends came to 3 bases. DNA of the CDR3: TGTGCCAGCTCCGAGCAGTTCTTC. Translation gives CASSEQFF.

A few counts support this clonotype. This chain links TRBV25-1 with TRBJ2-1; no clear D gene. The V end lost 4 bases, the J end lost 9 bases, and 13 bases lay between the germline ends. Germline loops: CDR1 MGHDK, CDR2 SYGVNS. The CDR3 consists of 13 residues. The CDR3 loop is CASSAWTATEQFF. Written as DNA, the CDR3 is TGTGCCAGCAGTGCGTGGACGGCCACTGAGCAGTTCTTC.

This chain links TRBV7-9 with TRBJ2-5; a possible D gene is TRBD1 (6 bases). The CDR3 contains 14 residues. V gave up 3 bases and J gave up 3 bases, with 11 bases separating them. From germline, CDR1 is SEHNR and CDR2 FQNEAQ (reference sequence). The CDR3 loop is CASSFSDSEETQYF. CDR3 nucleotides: TGTGCCAGCAGCTTTTCGGACAGTGAAGAGACCCAGTACTTC.

The chain's CDR3 is CASSYTRRASYEQYF. CDR3 nucleotide sequence: TGTGCCAGTAGTTACACCCGGAGAGCCTCCTACGAGCAGTACTTC. The chain is built from TRBV19 and TRBJ2-7, with no clear D. The germline CDR1 and CDR2 sequences are LNHDA and SQIVND (reference sequence). The ends were cut back, 5 bases at V and 0 bases at J, with 14 bases in the middle. This CDR3 is 15 amino acids long. Full variable domain (remainder filled in from reference TRBV19 and TRBJ2-7): DGGITQSPKYLFRKEGQNVTLSCEQNLNHDAMYWYRQDPGQGLRLIYYSQIVNDFQKGDIAEGYSVSREKKESFPLTVTSAQKNPTAFYLCASSYTRRASYEQYFGPGTRLTVT.

The CDR3 DNA follows: TGCAGTGCTAGAGATGGGAGGGGCAGCTCCTACGAGCAGTACTTC. Protein product: CSARDGRGSSYEQYF. This chain uses TRBV20-1 with TRBJ2-7; the match to TRBD2 covers 7 bases. With 0 bases clipped from V and 0 bases from J, the junction kept 5 bases outside the gene matches. Germline V gene sequence: CDR1 DFQATT, CDR2 SNEGSKA (reference sequence). The length of the CDR3 is 15 residues.

CDR3 sequence reads: CASSPLDVNTEAFF. Here the CDR3 DNA reads TGTGCCAGCAGTCCCCTGGACGTGAACACTGAAGCTTTCTTT. This rearrangement joins TRBV27 to TRBJ1-1; D remains unclear. This CDR3 contains 14 residues. Per germline, CDR1 MNHEY and CDR2 SMNVEV (reference sequence). V was shortened by 5 bases and J by 0 bases, with 10 bases between the two germline ends.

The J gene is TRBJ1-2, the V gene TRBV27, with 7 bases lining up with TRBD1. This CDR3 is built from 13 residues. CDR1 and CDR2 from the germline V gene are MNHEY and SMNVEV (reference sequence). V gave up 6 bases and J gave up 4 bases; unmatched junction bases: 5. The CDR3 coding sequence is TGTGCCAGCAGATACAGGGGTGGCTATGGCTACACCTTC. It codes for CASRYRGGYGYTF.

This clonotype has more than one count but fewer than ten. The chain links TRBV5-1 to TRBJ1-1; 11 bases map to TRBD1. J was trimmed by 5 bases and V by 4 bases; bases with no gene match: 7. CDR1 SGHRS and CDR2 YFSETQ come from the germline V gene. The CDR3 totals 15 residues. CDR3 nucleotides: TGCGCCAGCAGCGTAGCCGGGACAGGGGGAACTGAAGCTTTCTTT. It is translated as CASSVAGTGGTEAFF.

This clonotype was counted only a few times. The CDR3 DNA sequence: TGCGCCAGCAGCCACGGACAGATTTCTAACTATGGCTACACCTTC. Its protein product is CASSHGQISNYGYTF. The rearrangement uses TRBV4-3 and TRBJ1-2; D may be TRBD1 (6 bases). The germline V and J ends were trimmed by 3 bases and 0 bases, with 11 bases remaining between them. The germline gives CDR1 LGHNA, CDR2 YSLEER. This CDR3 is built from 15 residues.

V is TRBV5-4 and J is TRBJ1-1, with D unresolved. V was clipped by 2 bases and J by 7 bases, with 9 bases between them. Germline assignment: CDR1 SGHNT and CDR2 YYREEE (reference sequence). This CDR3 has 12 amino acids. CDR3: CASSFGGIEAFF. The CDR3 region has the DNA TGTGCCAGCAGCTTCGGCGGTATTGAAGCTTTCTTT.

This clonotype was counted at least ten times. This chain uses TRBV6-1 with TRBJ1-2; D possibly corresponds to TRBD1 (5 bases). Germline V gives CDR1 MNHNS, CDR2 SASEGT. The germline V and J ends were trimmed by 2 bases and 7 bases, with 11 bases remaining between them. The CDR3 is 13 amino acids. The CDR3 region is CASSEKQVAGYTF. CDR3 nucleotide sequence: TGTGCCAGCAGTGAAAAACAGGTTGCTGGCTACACCTTC.

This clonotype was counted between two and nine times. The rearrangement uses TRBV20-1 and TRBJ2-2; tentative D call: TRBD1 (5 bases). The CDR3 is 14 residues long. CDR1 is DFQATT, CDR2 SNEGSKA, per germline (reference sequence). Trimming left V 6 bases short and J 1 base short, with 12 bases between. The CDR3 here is CSAQTALNTGELFF. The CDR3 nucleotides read TGCAGTGCACAGACAGCCTTGAACACCGGGGAGCTGTTTTTT.

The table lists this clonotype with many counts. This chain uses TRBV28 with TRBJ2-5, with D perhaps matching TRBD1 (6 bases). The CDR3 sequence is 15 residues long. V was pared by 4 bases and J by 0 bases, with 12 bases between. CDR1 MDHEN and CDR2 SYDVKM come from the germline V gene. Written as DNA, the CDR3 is TGTGCCAGCAGTTCCCGGGACAACAACCAAGAGACCCAGTACTTC. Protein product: CASSSRDNNQETQYF.

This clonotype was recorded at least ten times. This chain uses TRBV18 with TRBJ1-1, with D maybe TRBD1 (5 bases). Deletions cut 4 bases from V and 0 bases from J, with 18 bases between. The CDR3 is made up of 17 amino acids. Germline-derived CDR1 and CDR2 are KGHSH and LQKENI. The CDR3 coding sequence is TGTGCCAGCTCACAAACCGGGGGGTTCGGGATGAACACTGAAGCTTTCTTT. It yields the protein CASSQTGGFGMNTEAFF. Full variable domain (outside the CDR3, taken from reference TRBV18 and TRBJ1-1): NAGVMQNPRHLVRRRGQEARLRCSPMKGHSHVYWYRQLPEEGLKFMVYLQKENIIDESGMPKERFSAEFPKEGPSILRIQQVVRGDSAAYFCASSQTGGFGMNTEAFFGQGTRLTVV.